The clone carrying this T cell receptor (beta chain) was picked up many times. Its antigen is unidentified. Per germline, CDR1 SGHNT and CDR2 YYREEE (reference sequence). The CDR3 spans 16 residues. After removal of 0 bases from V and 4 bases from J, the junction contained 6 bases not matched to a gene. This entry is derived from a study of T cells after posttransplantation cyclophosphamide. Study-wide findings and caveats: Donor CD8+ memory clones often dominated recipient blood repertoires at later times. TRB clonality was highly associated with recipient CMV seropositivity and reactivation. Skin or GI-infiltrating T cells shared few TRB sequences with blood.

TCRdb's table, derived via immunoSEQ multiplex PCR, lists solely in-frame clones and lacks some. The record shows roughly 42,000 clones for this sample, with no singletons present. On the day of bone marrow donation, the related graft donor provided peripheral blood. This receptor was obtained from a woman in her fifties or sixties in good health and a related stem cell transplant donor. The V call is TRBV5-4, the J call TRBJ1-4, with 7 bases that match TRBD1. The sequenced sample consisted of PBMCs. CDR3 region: CASSLGGGSGNEKLFF. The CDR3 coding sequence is TGTGCCAGCAGCTTGGGAGGGGGCAGCGGTAATGAAAAACTGTTTTTT.